These 17 T cell receptor beta chains came from one sample sequenced in a study of graft-versus-host responses after intestinal transplantation. For these receptors, no antigen is known. The method was immunoSEQ multiplex PCR; TCRdb's version includes in-frame clones alone and lacks a portion of them. The sample consists of approximately 94,000 clones, roughly 84% of them appearing once. The sample here was unstimulated CD4+ T cells sorted from spleen or lymph node cells, taken before transplant. These receptor sequences come from a human donor who was the organ donor for an intestinal transplant.

V and J are TRBV2 and TRBJ1-2; 9 bases map to TRBD1. Looked up from germline, CDR1 is SNHLY and CDR2 is FYNNEI. The CDR3 extends over 14 amino acids. Trimming cost V 5 bases and J 4 bases; bases outside gene matches: 5. The CDR3 DNA reads as TGTGCCAGCAGTCGACAGGGGGAGGTCTATGGCTACACCTTC. Its protein product is CASSRQGEVYGYTF.

Written as DNA, the CDR3 is TGTGCCAGCAGGTCGGGACAGGCTGGTGAAGCTTTCTTT. Its protein is CASRSGQAGEAFF. The V gene is TRBV28, the J gene TRBJ1-1, with 8 bases aligning to TRBD1. The trim removed 6 bases at V and 7 bases at J, leaving 7 bases unmatched. This CDR3 is built from 13 residues. The germline V gene encodes CDR1 MDHEN and CDR2 SYDVKM.

The genes are TRBV11-2 and TRBJ1-2; 7 positions agree with TRBD1. After removal of 4 bases from V and 0 bases from J, the junction contained 8 bases not matched to a gene. This CDR3 has 16 residues. Germline loops: CDR1 SGHAT, CDR2 FQNNGV. CDR3 nucleotides: TGTGCCAGCAGCTCTCTAAGGGACAGATCTAACTATGGCTACACCTTC. Encoded protein: CASSSLRDRSNYGYTF.

The chain uses TRBV7-2 and TRBJ2-7; D not resolved. The CDR3 runs 12 residues. Per germline, CDR1 SGHTA and CDR2 FQGNSA. Trimming stripped 5 bases from V and 4 bases from J, with 9 bases between. DNA of the CDR3: TGTGCCAGCAGCCCCCGATCTTACGAGCAGTACTTC. Protein: CASSPRSYEQYF.

The chain employs TRBV7-9 and TRBJ1-2, with D perhaps matching TRBD1 (5 bases). The CDR3 covers 14 residues. Germline CDR1 is SEHNR and CDR2 is FQNEAQ (reference sequence). The germline V and J ends were trimmed by 4 bases and 4 bases, with 13 bases remaining between them. CDR3 sequence reads: CASSSGTWGYGYTF. CDR3 bases: TGTGCCAGCAGCTCGGGGACCTGGGGCTATGGCTACACCTTC.

J is TRBJ1-2 and V is TRBV5-1, with 11 bases lining up with TRBD1. The V segment lost 6 bases and the J segment 3 bases; nucleotides outside the gene matches: 4. This CDR3 has 14 residues. Looked up from germline, CDR1 is SGHRS and CDR2 is YFSETQ. CDR3 region: CASTPGQGDYGYTF. The DNA of the CDR3 is TGCGCCAGCACTCCGGGACAGGGGGACTATGGCTACACCTTC.

J is TRBJ1-5 and V is TRBV28; 10 nucleotides line up with TRBD1. The CDR3 is 15 amino acids. CDR1 and CDR2 (germline): MDHEN, SYDVKM. J gave up 2 bases and V 6 bases, and 4 bases lay outside the gene matches. CDR3 nucleotide sequence: TGTGCCAGCAGCCCCGGGACAGGGGGCAATCAGCCCCAGCATTTT. Protein sequence: CASSPGTGGNQPQHF. Looking up the rest from reference TRBV28 and TRBJ1-5 gives the full variable domain: DVKVTQSSRYLVKRTGEKVFLECVQDMDHENMFWYRQDPGLGLRLIYFSYDVKMKEKGDIPEGYSVSREKKERFSLILESASTNQTSMYLCASSPGTGGNQPQHFGDGTRLSIL.

This clone has just a few counts. The chain employs TRBV2 and TRBJ2-5; D is possibly TRBD2 (5 bases). The CDR3 extends over 15 amino acids. Germline lookup yields CDR1 SNHLY and CDR2 FYNNEI. V lost 4 bases and J lost 2, with 14 bases in between. The CDR3 sequence is CASSGGGGPQETQYF. Here the CDR3 DNA reads TGTGCCAGCAGTGGAGGAGGAGGACCACAAGAGACCCAGTACTTC. Drawing the rest from reference TRBV2 and TRBJ2-5, the complete variable domain is EPEVTQTPSHQVTQMGQEVILRCVPISNHLYFYWYRQILGQKVEFLVSFYNNEISEKSEIFDDQFSVERPDGSNFTLKIRSTKLEDSAMYFCASSGGGGPQETQYFGPGTRLLVL.

The V and J genes are TRBV30 and TRBJ2-6; the D call may be TRBD1 or TRBD2 (5 bases each). CDR3 length equals 17 residues. V was cut by 6 bases and J by 0 bases, with 18 bases left in between. Germline-derived CDR1 and CDR2 are GTSNPN and SVGIG (reference sequence). The CDR3 sequence is CACPARETGSGANVLTF. DNA for the CDR3: TGTGCCTGTCCGGCCCGGGAAACAGGCTCTGGGGCCAACGTCCTGACTTTC.

The chain links TRBV5-5 to TRBJ2-7; D is ambiguous. Germline V gene sequence: CDR1 SGHKS, CDR2 YYEKEE (reference sequence). This CDR3 has 15 amino acids. The germline V and J ends were trimmed by 2 bases and 0 bases, with 12 bases remaining between them. CDR3 in amino acids: CASSLPGYSSYEQYF. In DNA, the CDR3 is TGTGCCAGCAGCTTACCCGGCTATAGCTCCTACGAGCAGTACTTC.

CDR3: CAISTGTVSYEQYF. Here the CDR3 DNA reads TGTGCCATCAGTACCGGGACAGTTTCCTACGAGCAGTACTTC. This chain connects TRBV10-3 to TRBJ2-7, with TRBD1 matching over 7 bases. Germline CDR1 ENHRY, CDR2 SYGVKD. Unmatched junction bases numbered 5, after V lost 5 bases and J lost 1 base. CDR3 length: 14 residues.

V usage is TRBV27 and J usage is TRBJ2-6; D unresolved. V gave up 0 bases and J gave up 7 bases, with 7 bases separating them. Germline CDR1 reads MNHEY; CDR2 reads SMNVEV (reference sequence). The CDR3 spans 14 residues. The CDR3 is CASSLSPTANVLTF. As DNA, the CDR3 is TGTGCCAGCAGTTTATCTCCCACAGCCAACGTCCTGACTTTC. The whole variable domain, filled in from reference TRBV27 and TRBJ2-6, reads EAQVTQNPRYLITVTGKKLTVTCSQNMNHEYMSWYRQDPGLGLRQIYYSMNVEVTDKGDVPEGYKVSRKEKRNFPLILESPSPNQTSLYFCASSLSPTANVLTFGAGSRLTVL.

The chain joins TRBV5-1 to TRBJ2-5; D gene unclear. The germline CDR1 and CDR2 sequences are SGHRS and YFSETQ. The V and J ends lost 2 bases and 4 bases respectively, with 6 bases between them. This CDR3 has 12 residues. The DNA of the CDR3 is TGCGCCAGCAGCTTATGGGGAGAGACCCAGTACTTC. This gives the protein CASSLWGETQYF.

The chain combines TRBV18 with TRBJ1-1, with D possibly matching TRBD1 (6 bases). V lost 2 bases and J 5 bases, leaving 12 bases between the germline ends. The CDR3 runs to 14 residues. The germline gives CDR1 KGHSH, CDR2 LQKENI. The CDR3 loop is CASSPTQGRTEAFF. The CDR3 nucleotides read TGTGCCAGCTCACCAACACAGGGAAGGACTGAAGCTTTCTTT. Full variable domain (remainder filled in from reference TRBV18 and TRBJ1-1): NAGVMQNPRHLVRRRGQEARLRCSPMKGHSHVYWYRQLPEEGLKFMVYLQKENIIDESGMPKERFSAEFPKEGPSILRIQQVVRGDSAAYFCASSPTQGRTEAFFGQGTRLTVV.

This chain joins TRBV6-1 and TRBJ1-1; TRBD1 matches at 7 bases. J gave up 0 bases and V 8 bases, and 9 bases lay outside the gene matches. The CDR3 spans 15 residues. The germline V gene has CDR1 MNHNS and CDR2 SASEGT. The CDR3, as DNA: TGTGCCAGCCGAGTTACGGGACAGATGAACACTGAAGCTTTCTTT. Translation gives CASRVTGQMNTEAFF.

The chain carries TRBV7-9 and TRBJ1-1; unclear D gene. Germline CDR1 reads SEHNR; CDR2 reads FQNEAQ (reference sequence). V lost 6 bases to trimming and J lost 0 bases, with 11 bases between them. This CDR3 has 14 amino acids. DNA for the CDR3: TGTGCCAGCAGGTCCTCTAGTATGAACACTGAAGCTTTCTTT. Protein: CASRSSSMNTEAFF.

This chain uses TRBV19 with TRBJ2-7; 10 bases map to TRBD1. The germline CDR1 and CDR2 sequences are LNHDA and SQIVND (reference sequence). Germline trimming cut 9 bases from V and 4 bases from J; bases unmatched to any gene: 18. This CDR3 has 17 amino acids. CDR3 coding DNA: TGTGCCAGGTCCGGGACAGGGGTTAGCCCGGGGCTTTACGAGCAGTACTTC. Translation: CARSGTGVSPGLYEQYF.